These T cell receptor beta chains were read from a single sample in a study of T-cell memory formation after mild COVID-19. TCRdb re-analysed the 5' RACE reads in MiXCR, keeping a single row per CDR3 protein. The top ten hold 2% to 2.5% of the sample, which has about 250,000 distinct CDR3 sequences, less than 20% seen once. Sequenced: PBMCs or a T cell subset sorted from them (not recorded which). Receptor source: an adult woman who had mild COVID-19 (a few samples of this study predate the infection). Cell type and time point are not known. The CDR3 runs from the conserved cysteine through the conserved F or W. D genes are given only for firm matches. Clone size appears in some rows only: once, few, many, or a class for an expanded clone.

CDR3: CASSFSGQGPETQYF
DNA: TGTGCCAGCAGTTTCTCAGGACAGGGGCCGGAGACCCAGTACTTC
size: many
length: 15
V: TRBV12-3/TRBV12-4
J: TRBJ2-5
D: TRBD1

CDR3: CASSSQRGRETQYF
DNA: TGTGCCAGCAGCTCGCAGCGGGGGAGAGAGACCCAGTACTTC
size: .
length: 14
V: TRBV7-2
J: TRBJ2-5
D: TRBD2

CDR3: CASSRGAGDTQYF
DNA: TGTGCCAGCAGCCGCGGCGCGGGAGATACGCAGTATTTT
size: .
length: 13
V: TRBV12-3/TRBV12-4
J: TRBJ2-3
D: .

CDR3: CASSQVRGGSYNSPLHF
DNA: TGTGCCAGCAGCCAAGTTCGAGGGGGGTCCTATAATTCACCCCTCCACTTT
size: few
length: 17
V: TRBV3-1
J: TRBJ1-6
D: .

CDR3: CASSWEPGLAASYEQYF
DNA: TGTGCCAGCAGTTGGGAACCGGGACTAGCGGCTTCCTACGAGCAGTACTTC
size: .
length: 17
V: TRBV6-2/TRBV6-3
J: TRBJ2-7
D: TRBD2

CDR3: CASRAGLAGRTETQYF
DNA: TGTGCCAGCAGGGCCGGACTAGCGGGTCGTACGGAGACCCAGTACTTC
size: few
length: 16
V: TRBV6-2/TRBV6-3
J: TRBJ2-5
D: TRBD2

CDR3: CASSLAGTGYSNQPQHF
DNA: TGTGCCAGCAGCCTAGCCGGGACAGGGTATAGCAATCAGCCCCAGCATTTT
size: .
length: 17
V: TRBV3-1
J: TRBJ1-5
D: TRBD1

CDR3: CATSESLTDTQYF
DNA: TGTGCCACCAGTGAATCGCTCACAGATACGCAGTATTTT
size: .
length: 13
V: TRBV24-1
J: TRBJ2-3
D: .

CDR3: CASSRNRGRVGEKLFF
DNA: TGTGCCAGCAGTCGTAACAGGGGGCGAGTAGGTGAAAAACTGTTTTTT
size: few
length: 16
V: TRBV12-3/TRBV12-4
J: TRBJ1-4
D: TRBD1

CDR3: CASRATGFPDTQYF
DNA: TGTGCCAGCAGAGCTACAGGGTTCCCAGATACGCAGTATTTT
size: .
length: 14
V: TRBV6-1
J: TRBJ2-3
D: .

CDR3: CATGPKTGVGDTQYF
DNA: TGTGCCACCGGGCCGAAGACAGGGGTGGGAGATACGCAGTATTTT
size: few
length: 15
V: TRBV24-1
J: TRBJ2-3
D: TRBD1

CDR3: CASSLLNEQFF
DNA: TGTGCCAGCAGCTTACTCAATGAGCAGTTCTTC
size: many
length: 11
V: TRBV7-2
J: TRBJ2-1
D: .

CDR3: CASSFGGAGGAGFTDTQYF
DNA: TGCGCCAGCAGCTTTGGTGGGGCCGGGGGGGCAGGCTTCACAGATACGCAGTATTTT
size: few
length: 19
V: TRBV5-1
J: TRBJ2-3
D: TRBD2

CDR3: CASSSPQGRLNTEAFF
DNA: TGTGCCAGCAGCTCCCCTCAGGGACGGTTGAACACTGAAGCTTTCTTT
size: few
length: 16
V: TRBV11-2
J: TRBJ1-1
D: .

CDR3: CASSQASGGALDTQYF
DNA: TGTGCCAGCAGCCAAGCTAGCGGGGGGGCCCTCGATACGCAGTATTTT
size: many
length: 16
V: TRBV4-2
J: TRBJ2-3
D: TRBD2

CDR3: CASSLGGMGSRNEQFF
DNA: TGTGCCAGCAGCTTAGGAGGGATGGGATCGCGGAATGAGCAGTTCTTC
size: .
length: 16
V: TRBV7-6
J: TRBJ2-1
D: .

CDR3: CASSESLAGDTQYF
DNA: TGTGCCAGCAGTGAGTCCCTAGCGGGAGATACGCAGTATTTT
size: few
length: 14
V: TRBV2
J: TRBJ2-3
D: TRBD2

CDR3: CSVDRYRGGEQFF
DNA: TGCAGCGTTGACCGTTACAGGGGAGGGGAGCAGTTCTTC
size: .
length: 13
V: TRBV29-1
J: TRBJ2-1
D: .

CDR3: CASSQSRGPYEQYF
DNA: TGCGCCAGCAGTCAATCCCGGGGCCCCTACGAGCAGTACTTC
size: many
length: 14
V: TRBV23-1
J: TRBJ2-7
D: .

CDR3: CAWGGIAGGWTGELFF
DNA: TGTGCCTGGGGGGGAATAGCGGGAGGTTGGACCGGGGAGCTGTTTTTT
size: few
length: 16
V: TRBV30
J: TRBJ2-2
D: TRBD2

CDR3: CASSYTQGRLNTEAFF
DNA: TGTGCCAGCAGTTACACCCAGGGGAGGTTGAACACTGAAGCTTTCTTT
size: many
length: 16
V: TRBV6-6
J: TRBJ1-1
D: .

CDR3: CASSRDQLDPLHF
DNA: TGTGCCAGCAGCCGGGATCAGTTGGACCCCCTCCACTTT
size: .
length: 13
V: TRBV5-4
J: TRBJ1-6
D: .

CDR3: CSAREGGAGANVLTF
DNA: TGCAGTGCTAGAGAAGGCGGAGCTGGGGCCAACGTCCTGACTTTC
size: many
length: 15
V: TRBV20-1
J: TRBJ2-6
D: .

CDR3: CASSPSANQETQYF
DNA: TGTGCCAGCTCACCGTCCGCCAACCAAGAGACCCAGTACTTC
size: few
length: 14
V: TRBV18
J: TRBJ2-5
D: .

CDR3: CASSRLRTEYEQYF
DNA: TGTGCCAGCAGTCGGCTCCGGACAGAATACGAGCAGTACTTC
size: few
length: 14
V: TRBV11-3
J: TRBJ2-7
D: .

CDR3: CASRWEETQYF
DNA: TGTGCCAGCAGATGGGAAGAGACCCAGTACTTC
size: few
length: 11
V: TRBV6-5
J: TRBJ2-5
D: .

CDR3: CASSAEAALNTEAFF
DNA: TGCGCCAGCAGCGCGGAGGCAGCCTTGAACACTGAAGCTTTCTTT
size: .
length: 15
V: TRBV5-1
J: TRBJ1-1
D: .

CDR3: CASSAGQPAEAFF
DNA: TGTGCCAGCAGCGCGGGACAGCCGGCCGAAGCTTTCTTT
size: many
length: 13
V: TRBV11-3
J: TRBJ1-1
D: TRBD1

CDR3: CASTPVLAGGMANTGELFF
DNA: TGTGCCAGCACCCCAGTCCTAGCGGGGGGGATGGCGAACACCGGGGAGCTGTTTTTT
size: few
length: 19
V: TRBV12-3/TRBV12-4
J: TRBJ2-2
D: TRBD2

CDR3: CASSLEARSSYEQYF
DNA: TGTGCCAGCAGCTTGGAGGCCAGGTCTTCCTACGAGCAGTACTTC
size: .
length: 15
V: TRBV5-5
J: TRBJ2-7
D: .

CDR3: CASSQDVGLYGYTF
DNA: TGTGCCAGCAGCCAAGATGTGGGTCTCTATGGCTACACCTTC
size: few
length: 14
V: TRBV14
J: TRBJ1-2
D: .

CDR3: CASSIRTGINQPQHF
DNA: TGTGCCAGTAGTATCCGGACAGGGATCAATCAGCCCCAGCATTTT
size: .
length: 15
V: TRBV19
J: TRBJ1-5
D: TRBD1

CDR3: CASSGYGYTF
DNA: TGTGCCAGCAGCGGCTATGGCTACACCTTC
size: .
length: 10
V: TRBV3-1
J: TRBJ1-2
D: .

CDR3: CSARDQRMPFF
DNA: TGCAGTGCTAGAGATCAACGGATGCCTTTCTTT
size: .
length: 11
V: TRBV20-1
J: TRBJ1-1
D: .

CDR3: CASSFDPGLSQYF
DNA: TGCGCCAGCAGCTTCGATCCAGGGCTGTCCCAGTACTTC
size: .
length: 13
V: TRBV5-1
J: TRBJ2-5
D: .

CDR3: CASRPGGPQETQYF
DNA: TGTGCCAGCCGACCCGGGGGGCCCCAAGAGACCCAGTACTTC
size: .
length: 14
V: TRBV3-1
J: TRBJ2-5
D: .

CDR3: CASSPLLAGVPNEQFF
DNA: TGTGCCAGCAGCCCCCTACTAGCGGGGGTTCCGAATGAGCAGTTCTTC
size: few
length: 16
V: TRBV12-3/TRBV12-4
J: TRBJ2-1
D: TRBD2

CDR3: CASSYSQRNYGYTF
DNA: TGTGCCAGCAGTTACTCGCAGAGAAATTATGGCTACACCTTC
size: few
length: 14
V: TRBV6-5
J: TRBJ1-2
D: .

CDR3: CASSLMLGELFF
DNA: TGTGCCAGCAGCTTAATGTTGGGGGAGCTGTTTTTT
size: .
length: 12
V: TRBV7-8
J: TRBJ2-2
D: .

CDR3: CATSDSTGGPKTYEQYF
DNA: TGTGCCACCAGTGATAGTACGGGAGGGCCGAAGACCTACGAGCAGTACTTC
size: few
length: 17
V: TRBV24-1
J: TRBJ2-7
D: TRBD2